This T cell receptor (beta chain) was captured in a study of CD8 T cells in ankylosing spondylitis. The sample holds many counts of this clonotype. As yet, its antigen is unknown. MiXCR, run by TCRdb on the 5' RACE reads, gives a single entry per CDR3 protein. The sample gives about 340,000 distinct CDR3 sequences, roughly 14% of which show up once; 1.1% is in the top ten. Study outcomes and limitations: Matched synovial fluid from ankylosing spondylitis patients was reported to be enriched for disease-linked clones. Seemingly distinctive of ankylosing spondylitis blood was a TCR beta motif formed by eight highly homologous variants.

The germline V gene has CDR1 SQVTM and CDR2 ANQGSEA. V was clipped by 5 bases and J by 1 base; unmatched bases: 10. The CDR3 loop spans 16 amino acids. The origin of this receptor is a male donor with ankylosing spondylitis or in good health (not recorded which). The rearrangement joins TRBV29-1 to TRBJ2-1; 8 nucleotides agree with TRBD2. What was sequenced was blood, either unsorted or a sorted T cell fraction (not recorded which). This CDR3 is CSVQRSGGGSYNEQFF. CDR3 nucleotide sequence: TGCAGCGTTCAACGGAGCGGGGGAGGGTCCTACAATGAGCAGTTCTTC.